These 14 T cell receptor beta chains were all obtained from the same sample, sequenced in a study of blood T cell repertoires in COVID-19. Produced via immunoSEQ multiplex PCR; TCRdb's table is partial and in-frame only. The sample has more than 25,000 clones; more than 80% are singletons. What was sequenced was peripheral blood. The receptors derive from a woman in her thirties or forties with active or convalescent COVID-19.

The chain carries TRBV11-2 and TRBJ2-1; D is unclear. V shed 5 bases and J shed 5 bases, with 13 bases lying between them. The CDR3 totals 14 residues. In germline, CDR1 is SGHAT, CDR2 FQNNGV. DNA for the CDR3: TGTGCCAGCAGCCTAGTGAGCTCTAACAATGAGCAGTTCTTC. Its protein is CASSLVSSNNEQFF.

V is TRBV10-3 and J is TRBJ2-2; possible D gene TRBD1, 6 bases. Trimming stripped 7 bases from V and 6 bases from J, with 9 bases between. The CDR3 has 12 residues. The V gene's germline CDR1 is ENHRY and CDR2 SYGVKD. The CDR3, as DNA: TGTGCCATCAATCGACAGGCCGGGGAGCTGTTTTTT. Its protein product is CAINRQAGELFF.

The V and J genes are TRBV5-1 and TRBJ2-4; TRBD2 is a possible D gene (6 bases). The CDR3 is 16 residues long. Germline CDR1 is SGHRS and CDR2 is YFSETQ. Trimming cost V 0 bases and J 3 bases, with 13 bases left between them. The CDR3 protein is CASSLEVGRLKNIQYF. The CDR3 nucleotides read TGCGCCAGCAGCTTGGAGGTCGGGAGACTCAAAAACATTCAGTACTTC.

V and J are TRBV5-4 and TRBJ2-7; 7 bases fit TRBD1. Per germline, CDR1 SGHNT and CDR2 YYREEE (reference sequence). This CDR3 spans 13 amino acids. The V and J ends lost 4 bases and 2 bases, in that order; junction bases with no gene match: 3. The CDR3 region is CASSTGTAYEQYF. CDR3 in DNA: TGTGCCAGCAGCACCGGGACAGCCTACGAGCAGTACTTC.

Here the CDR3 DNA reads TGTGCCAGCTCGAACCAAGGGACTAGCGGGACCTACGAGCAGTACTTC. Its translation: CASSNQGTSGTYEQYF. This chain uses TRBV2 with TRBJ2-7, with 13 nucleotides matching TRBD2. Trimming at V came to 8 bases and at J to 2 bases, leaving 9 bases not matched to a gene. This CDR3 has 16 amino acids. CDR1 is SNHLY and CDR2 is FYNNEI in the germline V gene.

The chain employs TRBV5-1 and TRBJ2-7; 11 positions agree with TRBD2. The germline CDR1 and CDR2 sequences are SGHRS and YFSETQ. CDR3 size: 16 residues. V lost 0 bases to trimming and J lost 2 bases; unmatched junction nucleotides: 4. CDR3 protein: CASSLEGSGGAYEQYF. The CDR3 DNA is TGCGCCAGCAGCTTGGAAGGTAGCGGGGGGGCCTACGAGCAGTACTTC.

CDR3 sequence reads: CASSQVTSGGEETQYF. The CDR3 DNA is TGCGCCAGCAGCCAAGTAACTAGCGGGGGGGAAGAGACCCAGTACTTC. This chain joins TRBV4-1 and TRBJ2-5; 13 nucleotides match TRBD2. V lost 1 base and J lost 3; bases outside the gene matches: 2. CDR3 length equals 16 residues. CDR1 is MGHRA and CDR2 is YSYEKL in the germline V gene.

CDR3 nucleotides: TGTGCCAGCAGCTTGGGTGCCGCGGGGGCGGGTGATACGCAGTATTTT. Its protein product is CASSLGAAGAGDTQYF. The chain has TRBV5-8 and TRBJ2-3, with D tentatively TRBD2 (7 bases). CDR1 SGHTS and CDR2 YDEGEE come from the germline V gene. CDR3 length: 16 amino acids. Trimming cost V 0 bases and J 6 bases, with 17 bases left between them.

The chain uses TRBV5-1 and TRBJ2-7, with TRBD1 matching 8 bases. Per the germline V gene, CDR1 is SGHRS and CDR2 is YFSETQ. The CDR3 has 15 residues. V lost 4 bases and J lost 3; bases outside the gene matches: 9. As DNA, the CDR3 is TGCGCCAGCAGCCCGCGGACAGGGACATACTACGAGCAGTACTTC. This codes for CASSPRTGTYYEQYF. The full variable domain, rest sourced from reference TRBV5-1 and TRBJ2-7, is KAGVTQTPRYLIKTRGQQVTLSCSPISGHRSVSWYQQTPGQGLQFLFEYFSETQRNKGNFPGRFSGRQFSNSRSEMNVSTLELGDSALYLCASSPRTGTYYEQYFGPGTRLTVT.

V gene TRBV6-1 combines with J gene TRBJ1-5; D is perhaps TRBD1 (5 bases). The ends were cut back, 2 bases at V and 3 bases at J, with 8 bases in the middle. Germline CDR1 and CDR2: MNHNS and SASEGT. This CDR3 is built from 14 residues. The CDR3 protein is CASSELGANQPQHF. CDR3 in DNA: TGTGCCAGCAGTGAACTAGGGGCCAATCAGCCCCAGCATTTT.

Here the CDR3 reads CASSLQGSYGYTF. The CDR3 DNA reads as TGTGCCAGCAGTTTGCAGGGAAGCTATGGCTACACCTTC. The chain uses TRBV12-3 or TRBV12-4 and TRBJ1-2; TRBD1 might be the D (5 bases). The CDR3 length is 13 residues. V was cut by 3 bases and J by 4 bases, with 9 bases left in between.

This clone was counted once. J is TRBJ2-1 and V is TRBV6-2 or TRBV6-3; a weak D match, TRBD1 (7 bases). CDR1 MNHEY and CDR2 SVGEGT come from the germline V gene. This CDR3 spans 17 amino acids. V gave up 5 bases and J gave up 0 bases, with 17 bases separating them. In nucleotides, the CDR3 is TGTGCCAGCAGTGACGAACACAGGGGAGGCTCCTACAATGAGCAGTTCTTC. This codes for CASSDEHRGGSYNEQFF.

The genes are TRBV2 and TRBJ2-5; D perhaps matches TRBD2 (5 bases). Per germline, CDR1 SNHLY and CDR2 FYNNEI. The CDR3 spans 13 residues. V dropped 6 bases and J dropped 4 bases, with 12 bases sitting between them. Written as DNA, the CDR3 is TGTGCCAGCAGGAGTTTTCGGGGAGAGACCCAGTACTTC. Protein sequence: CASRSFRGETQYF.

The CDR3 reads CASSQGTGITGELFF. CDR3 DNA: TGTGCCAGTAGTCAGGGGACAGGGATAACCGGGGAGCTGTTTTTT. The V and J genes are TRBV19 and TRBJ2-2, with TRBD1 matching 9 bases. The germline V gene encodes CDR1 LNHDA and CDR2 SQIVND (reference sequence). The CDR3 totals 15 residues. Unmatched junction bases numbered 6, after V lost 5 bases and J lost 5 bases.